The TCR beta chain under discussion was sequenced for a study of vaccination effects on CD4 cells after COVID-19. Study overall: Post-vaccine sampling occurred a median 72 days after the second dose.

Using viral peptide pools, the ViraFEST assay grew out antigen-specific CD4+ T cells prior to sequencing. Once cultured for about 9 days, the cells underwent separation to obtain CD4+ T cells. BNT162b2 vaccine or mRNA-1273 vaccine was given to participants in two doses. In germline, CDR1 is SNHLY, CDR2 FYNNEI. The CDR3 length is 12 residues. V lost 8 bases and J 10 bases, leaving 12 bases between the germline ends. Only one count was recorded for this clone. What it binds is not known. Regarding the study as a whole: At late timepoints after vaccination, vaccine- and infection-induced clones shrank markedly.

Only in-frame clones appear in the TCRdb table, and some are missing; sequencing was by immunoSEQ multiplex PCR. The table records 25,000 to 30,000 clones, roughly 70% of them present only once. Sequenced here: CD4+ T cells from PBMCs cultured with HCoV-NL63 spike peptides, sampled after COVID-19 vaccination. This TCR was sampled from a human donor who received a COVID-19 vaccine. The chain carries TRBV2 and TRBJ2-6; no clear D gene. As DNA, the CDR3 is TGTGCCAGCGGAAACTACACTAACGTCCTGACTTTC. It is translated as CASGNYTNVLTF.